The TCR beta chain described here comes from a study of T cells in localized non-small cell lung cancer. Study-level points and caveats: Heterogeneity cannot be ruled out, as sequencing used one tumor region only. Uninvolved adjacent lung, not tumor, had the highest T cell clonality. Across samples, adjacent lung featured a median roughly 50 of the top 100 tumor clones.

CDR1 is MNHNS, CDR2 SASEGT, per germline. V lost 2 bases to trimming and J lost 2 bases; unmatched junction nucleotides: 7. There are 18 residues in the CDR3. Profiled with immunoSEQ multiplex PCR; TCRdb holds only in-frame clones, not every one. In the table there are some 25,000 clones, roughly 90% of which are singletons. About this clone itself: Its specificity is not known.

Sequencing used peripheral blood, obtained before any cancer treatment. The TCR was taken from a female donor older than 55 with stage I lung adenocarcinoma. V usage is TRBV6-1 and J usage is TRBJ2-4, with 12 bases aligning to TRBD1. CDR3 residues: CASSERGQGALTKNIQYF. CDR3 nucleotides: TGTGCCAGCAGTGAAAGGGGACAGGGGGCATTAACCAAAAACATTCAGTACTTC.